Listed below are T cell receptor beta chains from one sample, sequenced in a study of blood T cell repertoires in COVID-19. Repertoires were generated with immunoSEQ multiplex PCR, while TCRdb's copy carries only in-frame clones and drops some. The sample has 250,000 to 350,000 clones, 88% seen once. The specimen was peripheral blood. The receptors originated from a woman aged 30 to 39 with COVID-19, enrolled during active disease. Each CDR3 is given with its conserved first and last residue. The order of the fields is V gene, clone size, D gene, J gene, CDR3 protein, CDR3 DNA. The D gene is left open where the match is weak. A clone size is listed for some rows: how often the clone was seen (once, few, many), or a class if it is expanded.

v_gene: TRBV19
abundance: NA
d_gene: NA
j_gene: TRBJ1-1
CDR3aa: CASRPDSLNTEAFF
CDR3nt: TGTGCCAGTAGACCAGACAGTCTTAACACTGAAGCTTTCTTT

v_gene: TRBV5-1
abundance: few
d_gene: TRBD1
j_gene: TRBJ2-7
CDR3aa: CASTRDRAGLEQYF
CDR3nt: TGCGCCAGCACGAGGGACAGGGCGGGCCTCGAGCAGTACTTC

v_gene: TRBV4-3
abundance: once
d_gene: TRBD1
j_gene: TRBJ2-2
CDR3aa: CASSQDPRTGKVGAGELFF
CDR3nt: TGCGCCAGCAGCCAAGACCCCCGGACAGGGAAAGTGGGAGCCGGGGAGCTGTTTTTT

v_gene: TRBV3-1/TRBV3-2
abundance: NA
d_gene: TRBD1
j_gene: TRBJ1-4
CDR3aa: CASSHQGAVATNEKLFF
CDR3nt: TGTGCCAGCAGCCATCAGGGGGCTGTAGCGACTAATGAAAAACTGTTTTTT

v_gene: TRBV7-8
abundance: NA
d_gene: NA
j_gene: TRBJ2-5
CDR3aa: CASTVSETEETQYF
CDR3nt: TGTGCCAGCACCGTTTCCGAGACTGAAGAGACCCAGTACTTC

v_gene: TRBV27
abundance: NA
d_gene: TRBD2
j_gene: TRBJ2-7
CDR3aa: CASSLSSAGVLPYEQYF
CDR3nt: TGTGCCAGCAGTTTATCGTCTGCGGGAGTACTCCCCTACGAGCAGTACTTC

v_gene: TRBV7-2
abundance: NA
d_gene: TRBD1
j_gene: TRBJ2-7
CDR3aa: CASSLRTGNIYEQYF
CDR3nt: TGTGCCAGCAGCTTAAGGACAGGGAACATCTACGAGCAGTACTTC

v_gene: TRBV14
abundance: NA
d_gene: NA
j_gene: TRBJ2-2
CDR3aa: CASSRRQVAGELFF
CDR3nt: TGTGCCAGCAGCCGAAGACAGGTGGCCGGGGAGCTGTTTTTT

v_gene: TRBV9
abundance: NA
d_gene: NA
j_gene: TRBJ1-6
CDR3aa: CASSGSHEGMNSPLHF
CDR3nt: TGTGCCAGCAGCGGGAGCCACGAGGGAATGAATTCACCCCTCCACTTT

v_gene: TRBV7-3
abundance: few
d_gene: NA
j_gene: TRBJ1-1
CDR3aa: CASSLTFRGEAFF
CDR3nt: TGTGCCAGCAGCTTAACTTTTAGGGGTGAAGCTTTCTTT

v_gene: TRBV5-1
abundance: NA
d_gene: NA
j_gene: TRBJ2-1
CDR3aa: CASSPGVNEQFF
CDR3nt: TGCGCCAGCAGCCCGGGAGTTAATGAGCAGTTCTTC

v_gene: TRBV7-2
abundance: NA
d_gene: TRBD2
j_gene: TRBJ2-3
CDR3aa: CASSRLAGASVDTQYF
CDR3nt: TGTGCCAGCAGCCGCCTAGCGGGGGCGTCAGTAGATACGCAGTATTTT

v_gene: TRBV9
abundance: NA
d_gene: TRBD1
j_gene: TRBJ1-6
CDR3aa: CASSVSGQDNSPLHF
CDR3nt: TGTGCCAGCAGCGTCTCGGGACAGGATAATTCACCCCTCCACTTT

v_gene: TRBV24-1
abundance: NA
d_gene: TRBD2
j_gene: TRBJ2-7
CDR3aa: CATSDFRAGVEGEQYF
CDR3nt: TGTGCCACCAGTGATTTCCGGGCGGGGGTGGAAGGCGAGCAGTACTTC

v_gene: TRBV27
abundance: NA
d_gene: TRBD1
j_gene: TRBJ2-2
CDR3aa: CASSLSRGTATTGELFF
CDR3nt: TGTGCCAGCAGTTTATCCAGGGGGACCGCTACCACCGGGGAGCTGTTTTTT

v_gene: TRBV14
abundance: NA
d_gene: NA
j_gene: TRBJ2-1
CDR3aa: CASSPVLGGSFNEQFF
CDR3nt: TGTGCCAGCAGCCCCGTGCTAGGAGGTTCTTTCAATGAGCAGTTCTTC

v_gene: TRBV21-1
abundance: once
d_gene: NA
j_gene: TRBJ2-7
CDR3aa: CASAGTWSYEQYF
CDR3nt: TGTGCCAGCGCCGGGACATGGTCCTACGAGCAGTACTTC

v_gene: TRBV28
abundance: NA
d_gene: TRBD1
j_gene: TRBJ2-7
CDR3aa: CASGEMGRGYEQYF
CDR3nt: TGTGCCAGCGGCGAGATGGGCAGGGGGTACGAGCAGTACTTC

v_gene: TRBV9
abundance: NA
d_gene: NA
j_gene: TRBJ1-1
CDR3aa: CASSPRQAGNTEAFF
CDR3nt: TGTGCCAGCAGCCCAAGACAGGCCGGGAACACTGAAGCTTTCTTT

v_gene: TRBV18
abundance: NA
d_gene: TRBD2
j_gene: TRBJ2-7
CDR3aa: CASSPKKTSGLRF
CDR3nt: TGTGCCAGCTCACCAAAAAAGACTAGCGGGCTACGCTTC

v_gene: TRBV4-1
abundance: NA
d_gene: TRBD2
j_gene: TRBJ2-1
CDR3aa: CASSPRLADLNEQFF
CDR3nt: TGCGCCAGCAGCCCCCGACTAGCGGACCTCAATGAGCAGTTCTTC

v_gene: TRBV10-3
abundance: once
d_gene: NA
j_gene: TRBJ1-1
CDR3aa: CASSEGSDTEAFF
CDR3nt: TGTGCCAGCTCGGAGGGGTCCGACACTGAAGCTTTCTTT

v_gene: TRBV28
abundance: NA
d_gene: NA
j_gene: TRBJ1-5
CDR3aa: CASSFSSGVQPQHF
CDR3nt: TGTGCCAGCAGTTTCTCTTCGGGGGTGCAGCCCCAGCATTTT

v_gene: TRBV18
abundance: NA
d_gene: NA
j_gene: TRBJ2-3
CDR3aa: CASSPPSGSDTQYF
CDR3nt: TGTGCCAGCTCACCACCGTCAGGCTCAGATACGCAGTATTTT

v_gene: TRBV19
abundance: NA
d_gene: TRBD2
j_gene: TRBJ2-1
CDR3aa: CASSIGTSGSSYNEQFF
CDR3nt: TGTGCCAGTAGTATAGGAACTAGCGGGAGCTCGTACAATGAGCAGTTCTTC